Reported below is one TCR beta chain. The data were obtained in a study of CD4 T cell repertoires in COVID-19. Sequencing was done directly on freshly isolated, uncultured memory T cells. Generated by immunoSEQ multiplex PCR, the TCRdb table keeps only in-frame clones and is missing some. The data show about 22,000 clones, around 90% seen once. The sequence was collected from a human donor who had COVID-19. The input for sequencing was central memory CD4+ T cells from blood, taken before the COVID-19 pandemic.

The CDR3 here is CASSKWFRDRTYEQYF. Written as DNA, the CDR3 is TGCGCCAGCAGCAAATGGTTCCGGGACAGAACCTACGAGCAGTACTTC. This chain joins TRBV10-1 and TRBJ2-7; the match to TRBD1 covers 7 bases. V lost 6 bases to trimming and J lost 2 bases; unmatched junction nucleotides: 13. Germline V gene lookup returns CDR1 WNHNN and CDR2 SYGVQD (reference sequence). CDR3 length: 16 amino acids.